The entry below describes one T cell receptor (beta chain). The target of this receptor is not known. No base-level quality is on record; no much larger clone is a single base apart. RNA was extracted with the RNeasy kit and 0.5 to 1 ug was reverse transcribed using random hexamers. The immunoSEQ multiplex PCR assay, which covers 54 Vbeta and 13 Jbeta segments, was used to amplify TCR beta CDR3 regions. Bias from PCR amplification was corrected by using a synthetic template baseline for primer optimization and for computational correction. As for the authors' bioinformatics: Only productive sequences were kept, with reads annotated to V, D and J genes according to IMGT and analyzed in immunoSEQ Analyzer. Clonality was computed as one minus Shannon entropy normalized by log2 of the number of productive unique sequences. Public and private clones were assessed among the 100 most prevalent clones of each patient and control. Susac-specific clones were defined as absent from healthy and MS cohorts, over a thousand published viral clones and other ImmuneACCESS disease sequences. Starting from the raw public reads, TCRdb applied fastp trimming at Q25, assembled clones with MiXCR and retained in-frame beta chains. Entries that share a CDR3 protein sequence are merged under the most common genes and DNA. The V and J calls here are based on TCRdb, not the publication. This sample has about 94,000 distinct CDR3 sequences in its table, and over 90% of those were observed once. Approximately 0.3% of the sample is taken by the ten largest.

From cysteine to phenylalanine, the CDR3 is 14 amino acids long. Only CDR3 DNA is held: 42 bases, read in frame from base 1. V is clipped by 1 base and J by 2 bases, and the sequence between their germline boundaries is 6 bases long. CDR1 and CDR2 were assigned from the germline V gene as MGHDK and SYGVNS. Peripheral blood CD8+ and CD4+ T cells from healthy donors, Susac syndrome patients and multiple sclerosis patients were profiled using high-throughput TCR beta sequencing. Recently defined diagnostic criteria for definite or probable disease were met by the Susac syndrome patients. Bulk CD8+ and CD4+ T cells were purified by magnetic negative isolation, while CD8+ TEMRA cells were enriched using FACS. Blood was collected in EDTA tubes and processed within 24 hours, with PBMCs isolated through density gradient centrifugation. PBMCs intended for TCR sequencing were cryopreserved in liquid nitrogen and were subsequently thawed in a 37 degrees C water bath. A purity of at least 90% was achieved for sorted or isolated CD4+, CD8+ and CD8+ TEMRA cells.

The sample originates from a study of CD8 T cells in Susac syndrome (dated by TCRdb to about 2019). In terms of the full investigation: Of the Susac syndrome patients who were sequenced, under ten were in clinical remission while about 6 had clinically active disease. At the time of blood withdrawal, Susac syndrome patients were either therapy-naive, taking corticosteroids (with some also receiving IVIg), or on IVIg alone. Repertoire sequencing was used to test whether CD8+ T cell activation and differentiation in Susac syndrome was antigen driven. Overall study outcomes, separate from this receptor: In patients with Susac syndrome, the CD4+ T cell repertoire showed no detectable clonal expansion. The study acknowledged that relatively few individuals were included in the TCR sequencing and HLA analysis.

In this chain, TRBV25-1 is recombined with TRBJ2-1, with the D gene too uncertain to name. Specimen: CD4+ T cells from PBMCs. The sequence came from a human donor with Susac syndrome. The DNA sequence is given as TGTGCCAGCAGTGAATGGTCCCCCTACAATGAGCAGTTCTTC. Translated, it reads CASSEWSPYNEQFF.